These 18 T cell receptor beta chains were all obtained from the same sample, sequenced in a study of T cell changes during pregnancy in multiple sclerosis. Clones were read by immunoSEQ multiplex PCR, and TCRdb kept only the in-frame ones, dropping some. The table has around 95,000 clones, over 80% seen once. Sample: peripheral blood, taken after pregnancy. These receptors were obtained from a female donor with multiple sclerosis, enrolled in a pregnancy study.

The chain joins TRBV27 to TRBJ1-2, with TRBD1 matching over 7 bases. This CDR3 has 15 amino acids. The trim removed 3 bases at V and 2 bases at J, leaving 6 bases unmatched. The germline gives CDR1 MNHEY, CDR2 SMNVEV (reference sequence). The CDR3 protein is CASSFTKTGNYGYTF. CDR3 bases: TGTGCCAGCAGTTTCACTAAGACAGGGAACTATGGCTACACCTTC.

This sequence joins TRBV2 and TRBJ1-5; TRBD1 matches at 11 bases. Germline lookup yields CDR1 SNHLY and CDR2 FYNNEI. V dropped 6 bases and J dropped 0; count of bases not matched to a gene: 1. CDR3 length: 15 amino acids. The CDR3 here is CASSGTGGSNQPQHF. As DNA, the CDR3 is TGTGCCAGCAGCGGGACAGGGGGTAGCAATCAGCCCCAGCATTTT.

This sequence joins TRBV29-1 and TRBJ1-2; a weak D match, TRBD1 (6 bases). Germline V gene sequence: CDR1 SQVTM, CDR2 ANQGSEA. This CDR3 comprises 13 residues. The V and J ends lost 4 bases and 3 bases respectively, with 12 bases between them. Here the CDR3 DNA reads TGCAGCGTTGTCGCAGGGGTAGACTATGGCTACACCTTC. Its protein product is CSVVAGVDYGYTF.

This chain uses TRBV2 with TRBJ2-4; 9 positions match TRBD2. This CDR3 region has 18 residues. Trimming cost V 4 bases and J 8 bases; bases outside gene matches: 18. CDR1 SNHLY and CDR2 FYNNEI come from the germline V gene. The CDR3 loop is CASSAREGGGGARDIQYF. DNA for the CDR3: TGTGCCAGCAGTGCCCGCGAAGGGGGCGGGGGGGCCCGGGACATTCAGTACTTC.

The genes are TRBV28 and TRBJ2-7; a weak D match, TRBD1 (5 bases). The CDR3 is 15 residues long. In germline, CDR1 is MDHEN, CDR2 SYDVKM. Trimming took off 3 bases at V and 6 bases at J, with 18 bases between the two ends. This CDR3 is CASSFSALSQGEQYF. CDR3 coding DNA: TGTGCCAGCAGTTTTTCGGCACTCTCGCAGGGCGAGCAGTACTTC.

The chain recombines TRBV4-1 with TRBJ2-1; TRBD2 matches 8 bases. The CDR3 totals 19 residues. V was pared by 5 bases and J by 2 bases, with 17 bases of the junction left unmatched. Looked up from germline, CDR1 is MGHRA and CDR2 is YSYEKL. The CDR3 nucleotides are TGCGCCAGCAGCTTGCAACTAGCGGCGACGCCTCAGACCTACAATGAGCAGTTCTTC. This translates into CASSLQLAATPQTYNEQFF.

The chain joins TRBV28 to TRBJ1-3, with 7 bases lining up with TRBD1. J lost 2 bases, V lost 7 bases, and 5 bases had no gene match. Per the germline V gene, CDR1 is MDHEN and CDR2 is SYDVKM. This CDR3 has 14 amino acids. The CDR3 region has the DNA TGTGCCAGCACCACAGGGGAGGCTGGAAACACCATATATTTT. It codes for CASTTGEAGNTIYF.

The chain joins TRBV11-3 to TRBJ2-7; TRBD2 matches 7 bases. Losses at the gene ends were 7 bases for V and 3 bases for J; bases not matched to a gene: 6. This CDR3 is 13 amino acids long. The germline V gene has CDR1 SGHNT and CDR2 YENEEA. CDR3 DNA: TGTGCCAGCACAATGGGGGGGGGCTACGAGCAGTACTTC. It yields the protein CASTMGGGYEQYF. Looking up the rest from reference TRBV11-3 and TRBJ2-7 gives the full variable domain: EAGVVQSPRYKIIEKKQPVAFWCNPISGHNTLYWYLQNLGQGPELLIRYENEEAVDDSQLPKDRFSAERLKGVDSTLKIQPAELGDSAVYLCASTMGGGYEQYFGPGTRLTVT.

The CDR3 here is CASASSGANVLTF. In DNA form, the CDR3 reads TGTGCTAGTGCATCCTCTGGGGCCAACGTCCTGACTTTC. The J gene is TRBJ2-6, the V gene TRBV12-5; D uncertain. CDR1 and CDR2 (germline): LGHNT, FRNRAP. The CDR3 extends over 13 amino acids. The V and J ends lost 7 bases and 0 bases respectively, with 4 bases between them.

The V gene is TRBV13, the J gene TRBJ1-4; TRBD1 matches at 10 bases. Germline CDR1 is PRHDT and CDR2 is FYEKMQ (reference sequence). The CDR3 has 17 residues. Losses at the gene ends were 2 bases for V and 0 bases for J; bases not matched to a gene: 3. As DNA, the CDR3 is TGTGCCAGCAGCTTACGGGACAGGGGCCCAACTAATGAAAAACTGTTTTTT. Its protein product is CASSLRDRGPTNEKLFF.

The chain combines TRBV21-1 with TRBJ2-2; TRBD1 reflects the table's D call only, with no check against the DNA. TRBV21-1 is annotated as a pseudogene. The CDR3 totals 14 residues. The CDR3: CASTLGQYTGELFF. CDR3 DNA: TGTGCCAGCACTTTAGGACAGTACACCGGGGAGCTGTTTTTT.

The V call is TRBV5-1, the J call TRBJ2-5; 7 nucleotides align to TRBD1. The V gene's germline CDR1 is SGHRS and CDR2 YFSETQ. CDR3 size: 13 residues. With 4 bases clipped from V and 3 bases from J, the junction kept 3 bases outside the gene matches. Here the CDR3 DNA reads TGCGCCAGCAGCACGGGACAGAAAGAGACCCAGTACTTC. It encodes CASSTGQKETQYF.

This rearrangement joins TRBV5-6 to TRBJ2-5; possibly TRBD1 for D (5 bases). Trimming removed 4 bases from V and 5 bases from J, with 15 bases in between. This CDR3 region has 14 residues. Germline V gene lookup returns CDR1 SGHDT and CDR2 YYEEEE. In DNA, the CDR3 is TGTGCCAGCAGCGACCTAGGGGCGAAGGAGACCCAGTACTTC. The encoded protein is CASSDLGAKETQYF.

The rearrangement links TRBV19 to TRBJ2-7; 16 bases map to TRBD2. The germline CDR1 and CDR2 sequences are LNHDA and SQIVND (reference sequence). The trim removed 4 bases at V and 7 bases at J, leaving 7 bases unmatched. CDR3 size: 16 residues. CDR3 sequence (DNA): TGTGCCAGTAGTACCACCGGGACTAGCGGGAGGGCAGAGCAGTACTTC. Protein product: CASSTTGTSGRAEQYF.

Only a few counts were recorded for this clone. The genes are TRBV4-2 and TRBJ2-7; possibly TRBD1 for D (6 bases). CDR3 size: 16 residues. Germline values: CDR1 LGHNA, CDR2 YNFKEQ. V was clipped by 4 bases and J by 4 bases, with 20 bases between them. CDR3: CASSRTIGTSGYEQYF. CDR3 coding DNA: TGTGCCAGCAGCCGAACCATAGGGACATCTGGTTACGAGCAGTACTTC.

V is TRBV6-5 and J is TRBJ2-1; 9 bases are shared with TRBD1. J lost 4 bases, V lost 0 bases, and 4 bases had no gene match. CDR1 MNHEY and CDR2 SVGAGI come from the germline V gene. The CDR3 spans 16 residues. The CDR3, as DNA: TGTGCCAGCAGTTACTCCAACAGGGGGCGATACAATGAGCAGTTCTTC. Translated: CASSYSNRGRYNEQFF.

The chain is built from TRBV9 and TRBJ1-5, with no clear D. The CDR3 totals 18 residues. Germline values: CDR1 SGDLS, CDR2 YYNGEE. Trimming removed 0 bases from V and 1 base from J, with 17 bases in between. The CDR3 is CASSVAVVGEESNQPQHF. CDR3 in DNA: TGTGCCAGCAGCGTAGCTGTAGTCGGGGAGGAGAGCAATCAGCCCCAGCATTTT. Using reference TRBV9 and TRBJ1-5 for the parts outside the CDR3, the full variable domain is DSGVTQTPKHLITATGQRVTLRCSPRSGDLSVYWYQQSLDQGLQFLIQYYNGEERAKGNILERFSAQQFPDLHSELNLSSLELGDSALYFCASSVAVVGEESNQPQHFGDGTRLSIL.

This clone has at least ten counts. The V and J genes are TRBV5-1 and TRBJ1-4; 9 nucleotides agree with TRBD1. The V and J ends lost 3 bases and 6 bases, in that order; junction bases with no gene match: 9. Germline V gene lookup returns CDR1 SGHRS and CDR2 YFSETQ. The CDR3 is 16 amino acids. The CDR3 loop reads CASSWEQGAEDEKLFF. The CDR3 DNA follows: TGCGCCAGCAGCTGGGAACAGGGGGCGGAGGATGAAAAACTGTTTTTT.